The source of this TCR beta chain is a study of shared T cell receptors in the human thymus (dated by TCRdb to about 2021). A note on the overall study: The study examined how the human thymus generates shared, self-reactive T-cell receptor alpha chains.

As for this clone: Its antigen has not been determined. No base-level quality is on record; no much larger clone is a single base apart.

Libraries came from the immunoSEQ multiplex PCR assay. In TCRdb, the immuneACCESS table is reduced to in-frame sequences with V and J assigned. These tables do not hold every clone; where another copy was compared, an unresolved V gene accounts for under half, and the others remain unexplained. This sample comprises roughly 710,000 clones, 75% to 90% of them detected only once. More than 0.008% of the sample is in the top ten clones. V gives up 4 bases and J gives up 1 base, and the segment between their germline ends measures 11 bases. The CDR3 sequence holds 14 residues, the cysteine and phenylalanine included. CDR3 DNA only is kept here, 42 bases in frame from base 1. Per the germline V gene, SGDLS is the CDR1 and YYNGEE is the CDR2. The data also belong to a second study, concerning human thymus T cells. The second investigation adds: The donors were immunologically healthy infants in Finland who had open corrective cardiac surgery for congenital heart defects. Thymus tissue was collected as surgical resects that were removed during corrective cardiac surgery. Both the thymic and the peripheral blood repertoires appeared to show biased V and J gene segment usage. Highly overlapping thymic TCR repertoires among unrelated individuals were reported in the related research. The study described the TCR alpha and beta repertoires in about eight infant thymus samples and a handful of matching peripheral blood samples. The infant donors were roughly 7 to 244 days old, and the cohort included about 6 males and a couple of females. After being mechanically released from the tissue, thymocytes were kept at -70 degrees C in pellets of about 9.5-30 million cells. A QIAsymphony instrument was used to extract genomic DNA from the frozen cell pellets. Using the immunoSEQ multiplex PCR assay, the TCRB and TCRAD loci were amplified from a standardized quantity of quality-controlled genomic DNA. The amplicons covered the V(D)J region and were long enough to include the CDR3 and to identify the V and J genes. The commercial immunoSEQ service was used to sequence amplicons on an Illumina platform. Corrections for primer bias and sequencing errors followed previously described methods, while TCRAD and TCRB definitions were based on the IMGT database. Analysis of the repertoires was done with immunoSEQ Analyzer 3.0 and VDJTools and included basic statistics, V/J segment usage, diversity estimates, rarefaction and pairwise overlap. To estimate diversity, the Chao1, ChaoE, Efron-Thisted, Shannon and inverse Simpson indices were applied, and diversity was also estimated on datasets down-sampled to the smallest sample. For repertoire overlap, CDR3 nucleotide sequence, V gene and J gene had to match strictly, and clustering was done by Jaccard-based multidimensional scaling. On average, roughly 740,000 unique TCRB clonotypes were obtained from thymus samples, compared with 70,000 to 100,000 from blood samples.

Input material: thymocytes. Here the chain combines TRBV9 and TRBJ2-5, with the D gene not clear enough to name. The source of this sequence is a girl under three years old with a congenital heart defect. Donor details come from another sample of the same person, matched by shared clones. The CDR3 protein is CASSPNFLQETQYF. The DNA sequence is as follows: TGTGCCAGCAGCCCTAATTTCCTCCAAGAGACCCAGTACTTC. Supplemented by the reference TRBV9 and TRBJ2-5 proteins around the CDR3, the complete variable domain is DSGVTQTPKHLITATGQRVTLRCSPRSGDLSVYWYQQSLDQGLQFLIQYYNGEERAKGNILERFSAQQFPDLHSELNLSSLELGDSALYFCASSPNFLQETQYFGPGTRLLVL.